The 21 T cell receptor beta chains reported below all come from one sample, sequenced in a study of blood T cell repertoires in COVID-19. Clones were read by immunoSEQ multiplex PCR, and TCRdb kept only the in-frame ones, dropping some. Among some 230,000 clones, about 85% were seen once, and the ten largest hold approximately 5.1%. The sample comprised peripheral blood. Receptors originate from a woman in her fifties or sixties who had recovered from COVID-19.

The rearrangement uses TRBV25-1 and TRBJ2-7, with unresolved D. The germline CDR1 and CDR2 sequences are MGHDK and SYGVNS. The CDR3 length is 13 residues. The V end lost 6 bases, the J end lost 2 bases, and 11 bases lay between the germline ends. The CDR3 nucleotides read TGTGCCAGCAGATTGGGTGGAGCCTACGAGCAGTACTTC. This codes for CASRLGGAYEQYF.

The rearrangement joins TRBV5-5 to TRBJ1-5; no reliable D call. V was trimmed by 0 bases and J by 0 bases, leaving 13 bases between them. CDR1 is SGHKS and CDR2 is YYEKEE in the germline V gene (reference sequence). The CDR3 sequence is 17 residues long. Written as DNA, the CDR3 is TGTGCCAGCAGCTTGGGGGGAGGATCTTATAGCAATCAGCCCCAGCATTTT. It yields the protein CASSLGGGSYSNQPQHF.

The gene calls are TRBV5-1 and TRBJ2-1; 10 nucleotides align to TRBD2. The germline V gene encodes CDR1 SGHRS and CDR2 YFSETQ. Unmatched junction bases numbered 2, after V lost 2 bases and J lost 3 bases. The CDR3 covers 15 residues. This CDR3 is CASSFSGGRYNEQFF. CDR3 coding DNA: TGCGCCAGCAGCTTTAGCGGGGGGCGCTACAATGAGCAGTTCTTC.

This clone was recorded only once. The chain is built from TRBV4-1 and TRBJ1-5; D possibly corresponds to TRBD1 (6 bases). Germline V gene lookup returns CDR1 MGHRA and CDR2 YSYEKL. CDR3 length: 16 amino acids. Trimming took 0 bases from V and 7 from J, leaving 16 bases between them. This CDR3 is CASSQDHVTGWQPQHF. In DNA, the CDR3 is TGCGCCAGCAGCCAAGATCATGTAACAGGGTGGCAGCCCCAGCATTTT.

CDR3 protein: CASRLAGPQHF. Written as DNA, the CDR3 is TGTGCCAGCAGGCTCGCCGGGCCCCAGCATTTT. The genes are TRBV12-3 or TRBV12-4 and TRBJ1-5, with no clear D. V gave up 6 bases and J gave up 9 bases, with 9 bases separating them. CDR3 length equals 11 residues.

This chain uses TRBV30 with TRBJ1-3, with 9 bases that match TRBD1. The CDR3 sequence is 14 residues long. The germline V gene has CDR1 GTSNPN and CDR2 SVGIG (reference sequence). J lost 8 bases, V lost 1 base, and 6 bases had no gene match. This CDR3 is CAWSATGGRDTIYF. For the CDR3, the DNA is TGTGCCTGGAGTGCAACAGGGGGCCGGGACACCATATATTTT.

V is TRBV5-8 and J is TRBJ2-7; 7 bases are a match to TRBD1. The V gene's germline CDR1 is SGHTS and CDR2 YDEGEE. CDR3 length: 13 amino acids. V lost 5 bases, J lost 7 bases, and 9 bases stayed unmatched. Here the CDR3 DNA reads TGTGCCAGCAGTCGGGACAGTCCTAAAGAGCAGTACTTC. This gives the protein CASSRDSPKEQYF.

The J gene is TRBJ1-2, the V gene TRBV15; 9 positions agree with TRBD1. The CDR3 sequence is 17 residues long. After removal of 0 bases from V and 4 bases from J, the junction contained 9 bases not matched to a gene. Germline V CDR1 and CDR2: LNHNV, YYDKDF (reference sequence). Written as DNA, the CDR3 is TGTGCCACCAGCAGAGATCAAAAGGACAGGGGATCCTATGGCTACACCTTC. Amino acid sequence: CATSRDQKDRGSYGYTF.

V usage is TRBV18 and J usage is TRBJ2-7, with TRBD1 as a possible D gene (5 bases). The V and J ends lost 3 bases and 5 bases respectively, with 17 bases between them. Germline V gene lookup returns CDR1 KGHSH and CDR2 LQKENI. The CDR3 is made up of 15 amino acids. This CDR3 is CASSPQSQGADEQYF. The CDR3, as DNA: TGTGCCAGCTCACCCCAGAGCCAGGGCGCCGACGAGCAGTACTTC.

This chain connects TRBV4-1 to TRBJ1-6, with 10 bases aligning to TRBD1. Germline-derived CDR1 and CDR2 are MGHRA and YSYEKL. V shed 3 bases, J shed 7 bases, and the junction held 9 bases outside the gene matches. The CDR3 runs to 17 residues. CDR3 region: CASSQGPGQGKNSPLHF. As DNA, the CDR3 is TGCGCCAGCAGCCAGGGTCCGGGACAGGGGAAGAATTCACCCCTCCACTTT.

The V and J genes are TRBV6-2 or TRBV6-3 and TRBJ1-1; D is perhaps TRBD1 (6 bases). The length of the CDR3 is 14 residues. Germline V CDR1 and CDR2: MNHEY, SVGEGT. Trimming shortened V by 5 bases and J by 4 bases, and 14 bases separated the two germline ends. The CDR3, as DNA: TGTGCCAGCAGTATACAGGGTGGGGGCACTGAAGCTTTCTTT. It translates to CASSIQGGGTEAFF.

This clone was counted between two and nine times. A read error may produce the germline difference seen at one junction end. The CDR3 region has the DNA TGTGCCAGCAGAGAAGAGGGGAATACGCAGTATTTT. Its translation is CASREEGNTQYF. The genes are TRBV2 and TRBJ2-3; D may be TRBD1 or TRBD2 (5 bases each). CDR3 length equals 12 residues. Germline V CDR1 and CDR2: SNHLY, FYNNEI.

CDR3: CATLPRDSFEQYF. The CDR3 DNA follows: TGTGCCACTCTCCCCCGGGACAGCTTCGAGCAGTACTTC. The rearrangement uses TRBV2 and TRBJ2-7, with TRBD1 identical over 7 bases. V shed 10 bases and J 6 bases; nucleotides not matched to a gene: 12. Germline CDR1 is SNHLY and CDR2 is FYNNEI. The CDR3 contains 13 residues.

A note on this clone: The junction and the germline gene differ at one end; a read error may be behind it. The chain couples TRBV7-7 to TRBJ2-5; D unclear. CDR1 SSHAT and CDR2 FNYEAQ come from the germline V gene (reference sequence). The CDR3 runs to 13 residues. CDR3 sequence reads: CASSLVQQETQYF. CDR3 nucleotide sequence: TGTGCTAGCAGCTTAGTACAGCAAGAGACCCAGTACTTC.

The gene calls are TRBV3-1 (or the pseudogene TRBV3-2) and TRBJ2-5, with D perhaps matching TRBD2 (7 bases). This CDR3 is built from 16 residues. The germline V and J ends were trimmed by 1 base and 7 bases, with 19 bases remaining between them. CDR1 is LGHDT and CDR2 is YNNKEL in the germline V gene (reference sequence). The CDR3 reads CASSQGMRGGGGTQYF. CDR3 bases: TGTGCCAGCAGCCAAGGAATGAGGGGGGGAGGAGGGACCCAGTACTTC.

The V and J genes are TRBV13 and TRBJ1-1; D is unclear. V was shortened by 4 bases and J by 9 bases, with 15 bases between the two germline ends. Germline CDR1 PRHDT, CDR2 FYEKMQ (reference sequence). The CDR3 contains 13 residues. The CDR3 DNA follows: TGTGCCAGCAGCTCGACACTCAAAGGCCAAGCTTTCTTT. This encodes CASSSTLKGQAFF.

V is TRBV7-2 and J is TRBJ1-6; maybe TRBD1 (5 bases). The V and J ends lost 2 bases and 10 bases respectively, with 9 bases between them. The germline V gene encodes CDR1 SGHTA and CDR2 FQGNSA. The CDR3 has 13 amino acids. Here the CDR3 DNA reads TGTGCCAGCAGCTTACAGGGAGGATCACCCCTCCACTTT. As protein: CASSLQGGSPLHF.

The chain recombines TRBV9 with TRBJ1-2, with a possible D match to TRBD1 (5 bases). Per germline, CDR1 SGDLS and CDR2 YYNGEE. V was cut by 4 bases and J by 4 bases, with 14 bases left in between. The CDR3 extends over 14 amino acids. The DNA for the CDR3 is TGTGCCAGCAGCTTAACGACAGCTAGCTATGGCTACACCTTC. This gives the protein CASSLTTASYGYTF.

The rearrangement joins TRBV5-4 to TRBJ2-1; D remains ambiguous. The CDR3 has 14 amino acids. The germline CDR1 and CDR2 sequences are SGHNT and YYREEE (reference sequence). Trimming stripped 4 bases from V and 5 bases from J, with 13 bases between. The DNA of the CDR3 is TGTGCCAGCAGCCTTCTGGCGGTTAACAATGAGCAGTTCTTC. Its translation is CASSLLAVNNEQFF.

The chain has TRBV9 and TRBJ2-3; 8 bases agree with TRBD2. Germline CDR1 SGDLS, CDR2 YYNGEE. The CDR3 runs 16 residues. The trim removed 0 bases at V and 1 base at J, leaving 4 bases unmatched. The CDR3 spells CASSVAGGSRTDTQYF. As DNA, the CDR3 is TGTGCCAGCAGCGTAGCGGGAGGGTCCCGCACAGATACGCAGTATTTT.

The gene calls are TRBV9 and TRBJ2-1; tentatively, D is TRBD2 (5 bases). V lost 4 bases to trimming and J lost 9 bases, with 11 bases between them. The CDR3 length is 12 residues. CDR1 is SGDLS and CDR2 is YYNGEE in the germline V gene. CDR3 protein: CASSKPGGEQFF. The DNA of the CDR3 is TGTGCCAGCAGCAAACCCGGAGGTGAGCAGTTCTTC.